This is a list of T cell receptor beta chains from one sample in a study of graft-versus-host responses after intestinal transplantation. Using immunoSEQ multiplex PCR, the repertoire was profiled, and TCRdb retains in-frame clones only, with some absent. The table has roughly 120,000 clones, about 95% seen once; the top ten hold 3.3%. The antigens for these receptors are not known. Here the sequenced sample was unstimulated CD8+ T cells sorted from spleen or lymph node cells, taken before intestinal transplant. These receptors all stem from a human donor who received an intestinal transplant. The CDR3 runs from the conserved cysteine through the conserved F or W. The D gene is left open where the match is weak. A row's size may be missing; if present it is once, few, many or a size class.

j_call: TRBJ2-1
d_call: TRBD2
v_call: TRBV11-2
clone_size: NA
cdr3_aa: CASSYRTSGYNEQFF
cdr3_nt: TGTGCCAGCAGCTATAGGACTAGCGGTTACAATGAGCAGTTCTTC

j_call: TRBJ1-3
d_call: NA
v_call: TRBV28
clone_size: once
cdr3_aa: CASSLRSRFSGNTIYF
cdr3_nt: TGTGCCAGCAGTTTAAGGTCCAGATTCTCTGGAAACACCATATATTTT

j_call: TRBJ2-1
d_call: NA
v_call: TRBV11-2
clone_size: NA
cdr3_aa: CASSLTEYYYNEQFF
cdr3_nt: TGTGCCAGCAGCTTAACCGAGTATTATTACAATGAGCAGTTCTTC

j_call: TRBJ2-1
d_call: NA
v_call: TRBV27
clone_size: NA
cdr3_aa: CASSFLQWNEQFF
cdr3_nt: TGTGCCAGCAGTTTTCTCCAGTGGAATGAGCAGTTCTTC

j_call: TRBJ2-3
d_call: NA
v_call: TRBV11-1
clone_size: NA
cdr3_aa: CASSLVGSPPDTQYF
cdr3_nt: TGTGCCAGCAGCTTAGTAGGGAGTCCCCCAGATACGCAGTATTTT

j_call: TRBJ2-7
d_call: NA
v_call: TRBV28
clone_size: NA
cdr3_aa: CASSLGLELLSYEQYF
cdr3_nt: TGTGCCAGCAGTTTAGGTCTGGAACTTCTTTCCTACGAGCAGTACTTC

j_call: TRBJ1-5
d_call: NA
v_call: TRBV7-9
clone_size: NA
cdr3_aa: CASSADGDQPQHF
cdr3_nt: TGTGCCAGCAGCGCTGACGGAGATCAGCCCCAGCATTTT

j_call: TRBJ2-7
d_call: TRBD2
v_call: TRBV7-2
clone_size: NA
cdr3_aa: CASSLARTSGISSYEQYF
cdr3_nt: TGTGCCAGCAGCTTAGCCCGGACTAGCGGGATAAGCTCCTACGAGCAGTACTTC

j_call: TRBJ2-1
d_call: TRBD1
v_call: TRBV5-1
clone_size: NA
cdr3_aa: CASSLGQGYNEQFF
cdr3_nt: TGCGCCAGCAGCCTGGGACAGGGGTACAATGAGCAGTTCTTC

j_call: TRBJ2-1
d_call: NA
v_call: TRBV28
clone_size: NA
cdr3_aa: CASSLSPSVPVYNEQFF
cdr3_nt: TGTGCCAGCAGTTTATCCCCTTCGGTACCAGTCTACAATGAGCAGTTCTTC

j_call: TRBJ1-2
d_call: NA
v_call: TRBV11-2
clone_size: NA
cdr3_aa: CASSFNAGGYGYTF
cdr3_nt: TGTGCCAGCAGCTTTAACGCCGGGGGCTATGGCTACACCTTC

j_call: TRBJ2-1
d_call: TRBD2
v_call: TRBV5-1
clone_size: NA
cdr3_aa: CASSQAGGPLDEQFF
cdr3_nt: TGCGCCAGCAGCCAGGCGGGGGGGCCCCTCGATGAGCAGTTCTTC

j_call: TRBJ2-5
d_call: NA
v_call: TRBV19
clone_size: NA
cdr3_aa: CASSQAGQETQYF
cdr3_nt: TGTGCCAGTAGTCAGGCAGGGCAAGAGACCCAGTACTTC

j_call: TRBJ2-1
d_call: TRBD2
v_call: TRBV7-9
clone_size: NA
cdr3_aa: CASSGAGGPYNEQFF
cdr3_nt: TGTGCCAGCAGCGGAGCGGGAGGCCCCTACAATGAGCAGTTCTTC

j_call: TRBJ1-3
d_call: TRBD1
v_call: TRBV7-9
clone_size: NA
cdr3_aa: CASSITGTGLSGNTIYF
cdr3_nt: TGTGCCAGCAGTATAACCGGGACAGGTCTATCTGGAAACACCATATATTTT

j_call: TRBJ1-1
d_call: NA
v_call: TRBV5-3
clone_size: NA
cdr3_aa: CARSLQENTEAFF
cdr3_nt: TGTGCCAGAAGCCTGCAAGAGAACACTGAAGCTTTCTTT

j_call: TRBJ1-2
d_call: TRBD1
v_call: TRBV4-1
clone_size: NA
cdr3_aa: CASSQAGQGYGYTF
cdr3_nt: TGCGCCAGCAGCCAAGCAGGACAGGGGTATGGCTACACCTTC

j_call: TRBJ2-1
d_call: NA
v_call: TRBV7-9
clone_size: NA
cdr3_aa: CASRWDGGSYNEQFF
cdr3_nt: TGTGCCAGCAGATGGGACGGGGGCTCCTACAATGAGCAGTTCTTC

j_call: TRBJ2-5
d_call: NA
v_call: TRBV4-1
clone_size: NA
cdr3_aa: CASSQIGGPGGIRKQETQYF
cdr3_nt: TGCGCCAGCAGCCAAATAGGGGGTCCCGGGGGGATCCGAAAACAAGAGACCCAGTACTTC

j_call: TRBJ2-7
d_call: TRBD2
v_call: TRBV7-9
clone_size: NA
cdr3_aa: CASSPGGRAYEQYF
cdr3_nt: TGTGCCAGCAGCCCGGGAGGCAGAGCCTACGAGCAGTACTTC

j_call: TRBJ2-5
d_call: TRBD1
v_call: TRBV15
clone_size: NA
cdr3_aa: CATKMTGTGQETQYF
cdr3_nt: TGTGCCACCAAGATGACCGGGACAGGGCAAGAGACCCAGTACTTC

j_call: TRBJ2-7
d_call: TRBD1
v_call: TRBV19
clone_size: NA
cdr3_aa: CASSTRIRDRGYEQYF
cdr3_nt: TGTGCCAGTAGTACCAGAATCCGGGACAGGGGCTACGAGCAGTACTTC

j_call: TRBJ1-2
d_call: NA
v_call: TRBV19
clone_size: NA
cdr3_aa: CASTPTADYGYTF
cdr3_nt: TGTGCCAGTACCCCGACAGCTGACTATGGCTACACCTTC

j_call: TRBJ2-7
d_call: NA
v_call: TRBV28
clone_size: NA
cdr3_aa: CASSPTRMNEQYF
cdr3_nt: TGTGCCAGCAGTCCGACTAGGATGAACGAGCAGTACTTC

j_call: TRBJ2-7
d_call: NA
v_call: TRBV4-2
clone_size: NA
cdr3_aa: CASSQIKGAGSIQLLHYEQYF
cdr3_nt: TGTGCCAGCAGCCAGATCAAAGGGGCAGGAAGTATCCAGTTGCTTCACTACGAGCAGTACTTC

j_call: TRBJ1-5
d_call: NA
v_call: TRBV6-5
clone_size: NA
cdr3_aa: CASRADGGNQPQHF
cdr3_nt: TGTGCCAGCAGGGCCGACGGGGGCAATCAGCCCCAGCATTTT

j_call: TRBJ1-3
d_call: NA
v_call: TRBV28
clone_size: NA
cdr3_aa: CASSLYRGSGGNTIYF
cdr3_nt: TGTGCCAGCAGTTTATATAGGGGGTCGGGAGGAAACACCATATATTTT

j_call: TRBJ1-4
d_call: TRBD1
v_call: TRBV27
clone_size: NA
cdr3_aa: CASSLSTGVSEKLFF
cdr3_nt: TGTGCCAGCAGTTTATCGACAGGGGTTAGTGAAAAACTGTTTTTT

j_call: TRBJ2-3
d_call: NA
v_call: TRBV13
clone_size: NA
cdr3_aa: CASSLSRGKLNTQYF
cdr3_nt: TGTGCCAGCAGCCTCAGTAGGGGGAAGTTGAATACGCAGTATTTT

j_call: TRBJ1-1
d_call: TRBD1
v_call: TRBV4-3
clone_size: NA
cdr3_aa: CASSQRGRANTEAFF
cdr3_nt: TGCGCCAGCAGCCAAAGGGGGCGGGCTAACACTGAAGCTTTCTTT

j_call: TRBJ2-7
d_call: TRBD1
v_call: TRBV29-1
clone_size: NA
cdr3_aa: CSVGRDRETYEQYF
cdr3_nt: TGCAGCGTTGGCCGGGACAGGGAAACCTACGAGCAGTACTTC

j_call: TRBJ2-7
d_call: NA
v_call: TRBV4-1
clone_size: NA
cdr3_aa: CASSQEQGSPNYEQYF
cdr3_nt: TGCGCCAGCAGCCAAGAACAGGGTTCCCCTAACTACGAGCAGTACTTC

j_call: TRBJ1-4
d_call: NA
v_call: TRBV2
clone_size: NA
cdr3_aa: CASTEKGLHTTKRKLFF
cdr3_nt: TGTGCCAGCACCGAGAAGGGACTCCACACTACCAAGAGGAAACTGTTTTTT

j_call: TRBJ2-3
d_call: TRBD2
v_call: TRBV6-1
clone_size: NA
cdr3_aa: CASDKLAASTDTQYF
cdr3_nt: TGTGCCAGCGATAAACTAGCGGCTAGCACAGATACGCAGTATTTT

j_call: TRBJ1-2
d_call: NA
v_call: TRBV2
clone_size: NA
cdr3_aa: CASSDGGNYGYTF
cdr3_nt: TGTGCCAGCAGTGATGGGGGGAACTATGGCTACACCTTC

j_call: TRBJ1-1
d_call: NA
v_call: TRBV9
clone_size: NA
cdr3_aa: CASSVDSDTEAFF
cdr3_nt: TGTGCCAGCAGCGTAGACTCGGACACTGAAGCTTTCTTT

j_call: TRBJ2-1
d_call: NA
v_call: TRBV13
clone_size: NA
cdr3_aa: CASSSRHPNEQFF
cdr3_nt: TGTGCCAGCAGCTCCCGCCATCCCAATGAGCAGTTCTTC

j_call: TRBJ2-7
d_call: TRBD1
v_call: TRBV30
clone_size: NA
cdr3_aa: CAWSRTGSSYEQYF
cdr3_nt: TGTGCCTGGAGCAGGACAGGAAGCTCCTACGAGCAGTACTTC

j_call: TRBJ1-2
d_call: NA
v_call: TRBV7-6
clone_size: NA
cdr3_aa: CASSHHWGYGYTF
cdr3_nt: TGTGCCAGCAGCCATCATTGGGGCTATGGCTACACCTTC

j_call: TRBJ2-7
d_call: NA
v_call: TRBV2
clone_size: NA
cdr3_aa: CASSDKVYEQYF
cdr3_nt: TGTGCCAGCAGTGATAAGGTATACGAGCAGTACTTC

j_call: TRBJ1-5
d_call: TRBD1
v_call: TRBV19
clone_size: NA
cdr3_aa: CASTRMTGDSNQPQHF
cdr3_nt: TGTGCCAGTACCCGTATGACAGGGGATAGCAATCAGCCCCAGCATTTT

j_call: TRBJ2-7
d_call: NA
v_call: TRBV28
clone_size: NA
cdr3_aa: CASSLSGGGYYEQYF
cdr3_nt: TGTGCCAGCAGTTTATCCGGGGGCGGGTACTACGAGCAGTACTTC

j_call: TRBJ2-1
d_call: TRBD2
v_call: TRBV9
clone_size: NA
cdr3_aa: CASSVVAGEGNEQFF
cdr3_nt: TGTGCCAGCAGCGTAGTGGCGGGAGAGGGCAATGAGCAGTTCTTC

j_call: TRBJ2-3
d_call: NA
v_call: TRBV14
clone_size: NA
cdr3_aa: CASSLLPIGQGTDTQYF
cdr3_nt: TGTGCCAGCAGCCTGCTCCCTATCGGGCAGGGAACAGATACGCAGTATTTT

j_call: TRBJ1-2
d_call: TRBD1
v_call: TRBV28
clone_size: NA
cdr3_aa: CASSKDRGRLPSSYGYTF
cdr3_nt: TGTGCCAGCAGTAAGGACAGGGGGCGACTCCCATCTTCCTATGGCTACACCTTC

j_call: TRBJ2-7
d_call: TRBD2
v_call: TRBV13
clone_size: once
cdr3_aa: CASSLGLAGGPTSYEQYF
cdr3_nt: TGTGCCAGCAGCTTAGGACTAGCGGGAGGACCTACCTCCTACGAGCAGTACTTC

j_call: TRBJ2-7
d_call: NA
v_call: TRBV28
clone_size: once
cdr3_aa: CASSMDEQYF
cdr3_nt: TGTGCCAGCAGTATGGACGAGCAGTACTTC

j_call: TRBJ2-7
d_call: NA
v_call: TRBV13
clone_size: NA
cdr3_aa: CASSTRGPGLYPSYEQYF
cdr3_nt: TGTGCCAGCAGCACCAGGGGTCCCGGACTCTATCCCTCCTACGAGCAGTACTTC

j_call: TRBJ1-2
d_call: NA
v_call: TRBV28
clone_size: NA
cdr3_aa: CASSLRGDGYTF
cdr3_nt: TGTGCCAGCAGTTTAAGGGGCGATGGCTACACCTTC

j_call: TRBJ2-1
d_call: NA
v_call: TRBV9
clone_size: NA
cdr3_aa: CARIYKLIGGNGWGGGLHEQFF
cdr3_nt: TGTGCCAGAATTTATAAACTCATTGGGGGTAATGGTTGGGGAGGAGGTCTCCATGAGCAGTTCTTC

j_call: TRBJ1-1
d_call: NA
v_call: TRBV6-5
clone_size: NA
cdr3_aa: CASSERGEAFF
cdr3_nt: TGTGCCAGCAGTGAGAGGGGAGAAGCTTTCTTT

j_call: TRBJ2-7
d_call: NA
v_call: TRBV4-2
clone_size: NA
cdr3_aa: CASSQEGAEGLYF
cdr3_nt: TGTGCCAGCAGCCAAGAGGGGGCCGAAGGACTGTACTTC

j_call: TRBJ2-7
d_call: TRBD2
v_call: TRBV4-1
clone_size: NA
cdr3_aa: CASSPEGSGRSSYEQYF
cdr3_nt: TGCGCCAGCAGCCCAGAGGGGAGCGGGAGGAGCTCCTACGAGCAGTACTTC

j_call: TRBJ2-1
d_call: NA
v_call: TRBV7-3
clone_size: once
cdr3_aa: CASSNSEPYNEQFF
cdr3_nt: TGTGCCAGCAGTAATAGCGAGCCCTACAATGAGCAGTTCTTC

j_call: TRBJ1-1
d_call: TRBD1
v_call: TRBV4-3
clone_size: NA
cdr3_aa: CASSQETGGRDTEAFF
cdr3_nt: TGCGCCAGCAGCCAAGAGACAGGGGGAAGGGACACTGAAGCTTTCTTT

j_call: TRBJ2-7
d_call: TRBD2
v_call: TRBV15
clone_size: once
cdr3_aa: CATGRDLTYEQYF
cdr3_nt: TGTGCCACCGGGAGGGACTTGACCTACGAGCAGTACTTC

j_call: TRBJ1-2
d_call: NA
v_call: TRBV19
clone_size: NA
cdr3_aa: CASSTHHRAHYGYTF
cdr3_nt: TGTGCCAGTAGTACCCACCACAGGGCTCACTATGGCTACACCTTC

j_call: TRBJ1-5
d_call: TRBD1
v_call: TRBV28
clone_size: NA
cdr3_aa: CASSLTGYGQPQHF
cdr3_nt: TGTGCCAGCAGTCTGACAGGGTACGGTCAGCCCCAGCATTTT

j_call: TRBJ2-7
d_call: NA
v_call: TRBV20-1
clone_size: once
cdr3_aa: CSAPASGEQYF
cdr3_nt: TGCAGTGCCCCCGCTAGTGGTGAGCAGTACTTC

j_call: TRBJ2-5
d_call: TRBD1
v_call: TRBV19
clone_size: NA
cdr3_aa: CASSAAYDRDQETQYF
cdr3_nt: TGTGCCAGTAGTGCCGCTTATGACAGGGACCAAGAGACCCAGTACTTC